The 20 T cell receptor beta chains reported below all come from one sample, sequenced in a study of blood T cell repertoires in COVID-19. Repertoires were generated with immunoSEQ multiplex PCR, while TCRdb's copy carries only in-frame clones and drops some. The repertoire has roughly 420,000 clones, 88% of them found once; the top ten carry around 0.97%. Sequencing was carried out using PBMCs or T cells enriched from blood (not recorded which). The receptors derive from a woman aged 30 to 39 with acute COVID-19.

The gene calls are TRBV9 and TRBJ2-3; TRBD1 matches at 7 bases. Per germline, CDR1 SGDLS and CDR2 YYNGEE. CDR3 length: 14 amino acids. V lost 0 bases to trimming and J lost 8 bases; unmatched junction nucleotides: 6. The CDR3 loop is CASSVGRGPGTQYF. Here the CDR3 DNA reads TGTGCCAGCAGCGTAGGAAGGGGGCCTGGTACGCAGTATTTT.

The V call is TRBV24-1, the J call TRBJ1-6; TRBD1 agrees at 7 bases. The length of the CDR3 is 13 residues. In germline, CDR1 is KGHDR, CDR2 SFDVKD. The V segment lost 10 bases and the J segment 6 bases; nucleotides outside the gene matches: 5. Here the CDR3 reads CATFGTANSPLHF. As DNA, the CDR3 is TGTGCCACGTTCGGGACAGCTAATTCACCCCTCCACTTT.

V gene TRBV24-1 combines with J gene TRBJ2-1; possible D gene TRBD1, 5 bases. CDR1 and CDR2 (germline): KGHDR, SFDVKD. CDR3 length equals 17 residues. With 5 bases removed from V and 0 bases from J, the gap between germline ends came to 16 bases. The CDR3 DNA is TGTGCCACCAGTGTGAGCGCAGGGCTTAGCTCCTACAATGAGCAGTTCTTC. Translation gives CATSVSAGLSSYNEQFF.

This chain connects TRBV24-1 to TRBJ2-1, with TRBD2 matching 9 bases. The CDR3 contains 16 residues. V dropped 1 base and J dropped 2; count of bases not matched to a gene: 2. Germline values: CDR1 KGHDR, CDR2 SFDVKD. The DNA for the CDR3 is TGTGCCACCAGTGATTTTAGCGGGGGTACCTACAATGAGCAGTTCTTC. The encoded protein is CATSDFSGGTYNEQFF.

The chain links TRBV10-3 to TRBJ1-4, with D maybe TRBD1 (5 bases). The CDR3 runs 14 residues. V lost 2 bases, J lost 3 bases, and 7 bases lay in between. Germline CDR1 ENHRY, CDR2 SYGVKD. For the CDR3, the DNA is TGTGCCATCAGTGAGGGGGCGGCTAATGAAAAACTGTTTTTT. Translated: CAISEGAANEKLFF.

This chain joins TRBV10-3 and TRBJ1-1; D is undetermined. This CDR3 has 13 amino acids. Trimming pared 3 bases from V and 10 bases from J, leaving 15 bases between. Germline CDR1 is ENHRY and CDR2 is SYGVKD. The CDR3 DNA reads TGTGCCATCAGTGATGGGTCGGCATCGGGAGCTTTCTTT. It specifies CAISDGSASGAFF.

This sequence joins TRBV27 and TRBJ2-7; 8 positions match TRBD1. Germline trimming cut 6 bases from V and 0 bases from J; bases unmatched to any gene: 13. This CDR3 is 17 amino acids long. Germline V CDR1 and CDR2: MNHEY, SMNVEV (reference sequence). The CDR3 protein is CASSPQGAPPYSYEQYF. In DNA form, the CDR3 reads TGTGCCAGCAGCCCTCAGGGGGCACCTCCCTACTCCTACGAGCAGTACTTC.

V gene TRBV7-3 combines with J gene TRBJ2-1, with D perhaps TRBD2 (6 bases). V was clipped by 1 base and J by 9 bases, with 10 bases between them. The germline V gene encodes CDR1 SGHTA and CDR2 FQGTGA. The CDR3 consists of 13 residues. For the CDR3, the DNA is TGTGCCAGCAGCTTAAATAGCGGATCTGAGCAGTTCTTC. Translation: CASSLNSGSEQFF.

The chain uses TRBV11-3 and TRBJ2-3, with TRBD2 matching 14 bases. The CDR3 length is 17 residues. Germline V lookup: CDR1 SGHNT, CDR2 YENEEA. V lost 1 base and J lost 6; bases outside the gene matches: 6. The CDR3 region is CASSLGRLAGGQDTQYF. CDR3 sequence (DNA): TGTGCCAGCAGCTTAGGCCGACTAGCGGGGGGGCAGGATACGCAGTATTTT.

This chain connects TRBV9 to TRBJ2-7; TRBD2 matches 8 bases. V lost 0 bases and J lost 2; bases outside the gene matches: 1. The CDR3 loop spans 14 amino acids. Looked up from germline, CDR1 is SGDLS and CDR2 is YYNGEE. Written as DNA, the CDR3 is TGTGCCAGCAGCGTAGCGGGGGGGACCTACGAGCAGTACTTC. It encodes CASSVAGGTYEQYF.

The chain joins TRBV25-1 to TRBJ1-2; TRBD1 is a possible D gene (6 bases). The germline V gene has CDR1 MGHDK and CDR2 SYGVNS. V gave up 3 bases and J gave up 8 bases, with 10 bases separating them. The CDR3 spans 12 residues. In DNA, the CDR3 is TGTGCCAGCAGTGACAGGGGACGGGGCTACACCTTC. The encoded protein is CASSDRGRGYTF.

CDR3 amino acids: CASSSISDRGRNTQYF. CDR3 DNA sequence: TGTGCCAGCAGCTCGATATCGGACAGGGGGCGGAATACGCAGTATTTT. The rearrangement links TRBV11-2 to TRBJ2-3; TRBD1 matches at 11 bases. This CDR3 has 16 amino acids. V lost 4 bases, J lost 7 bases, and 10 bases stayed unmatched. CDR1 SGHAT and CDR2 FQNNGV come from the germline V gene.

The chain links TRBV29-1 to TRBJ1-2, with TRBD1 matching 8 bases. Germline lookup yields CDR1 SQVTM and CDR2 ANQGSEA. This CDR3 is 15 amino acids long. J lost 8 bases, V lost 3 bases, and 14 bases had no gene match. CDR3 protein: CSVEKDRGQTGGYTF. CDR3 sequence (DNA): TGCAGCGTTGAGAAAGACAGGGGACAAACAGGGGGCTACACCTTC.

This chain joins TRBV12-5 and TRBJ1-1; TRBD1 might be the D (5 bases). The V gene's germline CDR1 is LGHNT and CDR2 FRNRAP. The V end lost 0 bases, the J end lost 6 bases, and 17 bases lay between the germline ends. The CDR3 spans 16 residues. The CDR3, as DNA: TGTGCTAGTGGTTTGGTACTCACGCAGGGCTTGTCTGAAGCTTTCTTT. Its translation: CASGLVLTQGLSEAFF.

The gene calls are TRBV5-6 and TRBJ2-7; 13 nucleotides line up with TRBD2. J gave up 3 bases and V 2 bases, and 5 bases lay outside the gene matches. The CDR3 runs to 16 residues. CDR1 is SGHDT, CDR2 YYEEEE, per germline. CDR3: CASSLLAGGDYYEQYF. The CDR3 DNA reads TGTGCCAGCAGCTTACTAGCGGGGGGGGACTACTACGAGCAGTACTTC.

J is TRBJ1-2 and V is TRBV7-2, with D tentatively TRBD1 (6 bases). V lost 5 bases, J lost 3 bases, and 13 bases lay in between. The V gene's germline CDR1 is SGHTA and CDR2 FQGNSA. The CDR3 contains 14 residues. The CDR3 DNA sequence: TGTGCCAGCAGCACTCGGGACACCTACTATGGCTACACCTTC. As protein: CASSTRDTYYGYTF.

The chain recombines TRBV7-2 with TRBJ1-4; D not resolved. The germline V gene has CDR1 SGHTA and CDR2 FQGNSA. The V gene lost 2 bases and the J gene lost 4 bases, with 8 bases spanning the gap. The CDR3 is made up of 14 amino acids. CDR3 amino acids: CASSLRGFNEKLFF. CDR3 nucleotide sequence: TGTGCCAGCAGCTTACGGGGTTTTAATGAAAAACTGTTTTTT.

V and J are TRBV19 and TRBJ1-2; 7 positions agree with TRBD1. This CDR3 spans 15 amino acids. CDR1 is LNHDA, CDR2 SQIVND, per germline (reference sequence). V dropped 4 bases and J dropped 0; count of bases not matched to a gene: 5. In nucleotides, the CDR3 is TGTGCCAGTAGTACTACGGGACAGTCTAACTATGGCTACACCTTC. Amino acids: CASSTTGQSNYGYTF.

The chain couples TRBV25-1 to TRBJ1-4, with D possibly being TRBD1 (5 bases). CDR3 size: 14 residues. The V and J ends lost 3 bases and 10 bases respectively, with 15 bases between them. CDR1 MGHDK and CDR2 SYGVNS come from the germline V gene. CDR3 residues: CASSEGGQRRKLFF. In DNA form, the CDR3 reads TGTGCCAGCAGTGAGGGGGGTCAAAGACGAAAACTGTTTTTT.

CDR3 region: CASSIISGTGNQPQHF. The CDR3 nucleotides are TGTGCCAGTAGTATAATAAGCGGGACGGGCAATCAGCCCCAGCATTTT. The V gene is TRBV19, the J gene TRBJ1-5; possibly TRBD1 for D (5 bases). V was cut by 2 bases and J by 2 bases, with 13 bases left in between. The germline V gene has CDR1 LNHDA and CDR2 SQIVND (reference sequence). The CDR3 is 16 residues long.